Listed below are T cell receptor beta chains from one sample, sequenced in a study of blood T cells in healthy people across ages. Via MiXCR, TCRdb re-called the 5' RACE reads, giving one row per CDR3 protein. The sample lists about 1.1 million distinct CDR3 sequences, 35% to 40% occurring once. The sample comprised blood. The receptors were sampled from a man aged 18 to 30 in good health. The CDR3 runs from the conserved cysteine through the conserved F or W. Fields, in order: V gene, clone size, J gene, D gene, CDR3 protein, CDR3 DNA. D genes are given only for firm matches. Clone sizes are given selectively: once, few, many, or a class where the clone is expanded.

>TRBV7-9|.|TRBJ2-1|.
CATTPLQLTGNYNEQFF
TGTGCCACGACACCTTTACAACTCACAGGAAACTACAATGAGCAGTTCTTC
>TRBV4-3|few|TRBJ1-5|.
CASSQGLFQPQHF
TGCGCCAGCAGCCAAGGGCTGTTTCAGCCCCAGCATTTT
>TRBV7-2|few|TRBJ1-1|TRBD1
CASSKGGTGKIEAFF
TGTGCCAGCAGTAAAGGCGGGACAGGAAAGATTGAAGCTTTCTTT
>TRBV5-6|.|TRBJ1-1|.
CASSSFGMANTEAFF
TGTGCCAGCAGCTCGTTCGGAATGGCGAACACTGAAGCTTTCTTT
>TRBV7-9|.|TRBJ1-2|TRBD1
CASSLNRGSDGYTF
TGTGCCAGCAGCTTAAACAGGGGTAGTGATGGCTACACCTTC
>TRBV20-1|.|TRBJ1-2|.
CSAREDTMNYGYTF
TGCAGTGCTAGAGAGGACACCATGAATTATGGCTACACCTTC
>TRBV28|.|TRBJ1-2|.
CASSPTEQNYGYTF
TGTGCCAGCAGTCCCACAGAACAGAACTATGGCTACACCTTC
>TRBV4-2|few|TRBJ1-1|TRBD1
CASSPQSSGQSNTEAFF
TGTGCCAGCAGCCCCCAAAGCTCGGGACAGTCGAACACTGAAGCTTTCTTT
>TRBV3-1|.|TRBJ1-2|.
CASSQEVGAAGYRGYTF
TGTGCCAGCAGCCAAGAAGTGGGGGCAGCCGGCTATCGTGGCTACACCTTC
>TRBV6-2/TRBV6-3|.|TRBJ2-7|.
CASSDSGSPYEQYF
TGTGCCAGCAGTGACTCGGGCAGTCCCTACGAGCAGTACTTC
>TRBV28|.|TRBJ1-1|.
CASSLPPWNTEAFF
TGTGCCAGCAGTTTACCCCCGTGGAACACTGAAGCTTTCTTT
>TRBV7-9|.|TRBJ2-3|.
CASSFGETSTDTQYF
TGTGCCAGCAGCTTCGGGGAGACTAGCACAGATACGCAGTATTTT
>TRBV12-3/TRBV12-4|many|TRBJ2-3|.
CATAEGSTDTQYF
TGTGCCACCGCCGAGGGTTCCACAGATACGCAGTATTTT
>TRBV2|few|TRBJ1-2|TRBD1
CASSGGQGGSYGYTF
TGTGCCAGCAGCGGTGGACAGGGGGGGAGCTATGGCTACACCTTC
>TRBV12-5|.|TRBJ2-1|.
CASGRLLYYNEQFF
TGTGCTAGTGGCCGGCTCCTTTACTACAATGAGCAGTTCTTC